Below, 6 T cell receptor beta chains from the same sample are listed, as sequenced in a study of identical twins. TCRdb re-called the 5' RACE reads through MiXCR, storing one row per CDR3 protein. The sample shows some 320,000 distinct CDR3 sequences, around 12% of them seen only once. Another study also made use of these data, one on yellow fever vaccine responses in identical twins.

Material for sequencing was CD8+ T cells sorted from blood. These receptors were taken from a woman younger than 30 in good health.

The chain is built from TRBV4-1 and TRBJ2-1; D is possibly TRBD1 or TRBD2 (5 bases each). V lost 4 bases, J lost 8 bases, and 21 bases lay in between. The germline CDR1 and CDR2 sequences are MGHRA and YSYEKL. This CDR3 is built from 16 residues. CDR3 DNA sequence: TGCGCCAGCAGCCCCCTATTGGGGGAGAATCGCCATGAGCAGTTCTTC. It translates to CASSPLLGENRHEQFF.

The CDR3 here is CASSQTSGRARYEQFF. In nucleotides, the CDR3 is TGTGCCAGCAGCCAGACTAGCGGGAGGGCAAGGTATGAGCAGTTCTTC. The chain has TRBV7-9 and TRBJ2-1; 14 bases are shared with TRBD2. The CDR3 length is 16 residues. The V gene's germline CDR1 is SEHNR and CDR2 FQNEAQ (reference sequence). V lost 5 bases, J lost 8 bases, and 8 bases stayed unmatched.

The rearrangement uses TRBV5-1 and TRBJ2-3; D perhaps matches TRBD2 (5 bases). Trimming removed 0 bases at V and 2 bases at J, with 16 bases between. CDR3 length: 17 residues. Germline loops: CDR1 SGHRS, CDR2 YFSETQ. The CDR3, as DNA: TGCGCCAGCAGCTTGGCCGCACTGGACTGGAACACAGATACGCAGTATTTT. This sequence encodes CASSLAALDWNTDTQYF.

This clonotype came up many times. The gene calls are TRBV12-3 or TRBV12-4 and TRBJ2-1; TRBD1 or TRBD2 may be the D gene (5 bases each). The V end was cut by 5 bases, the J end by 16 bases, with 18 bases between. The CDR3 is 12 amino acids. The CDR3 is CASSPYRDLLFF. Here the CDR3 DNA reads TGTGCCAGCAGTCCCTACCGGGACCTCCTTTTCTTC.

There are many counts of this clonotype. This chain links TRBV29-1 with TRBJ2-4, with TRBD2 matching over 11 bases. CDR3 length: 17 residues. The V gene end was trimmed by 6 bases and the J gene end by 1 base; junction bases not matched to a gene: 11. The V gene's germline CDR1 is SQVTM and CDR2 ANQGSEA. The CDR3 sequence: CSVGGVTSGTAKNIQYF. The CDR3 DNA is TGCAGCGTGGGGGGGGTGACTAGCGGGACGGCCAAAAACATTCAGTACTTC.

V is TRBV14 and J is TRBJ2-1; 9 nucleotides agree with TRBD1. Germline V lookup: CDR1 SGHDN, CDR2 FVKESK. This CDR3 comprises 16 residues. V was clipped by 3 bases and J by 6 bases; unmatched bases: 9. CDR3 nucleotide sequence: TGTGCCAGCAGCCATCACCGGGACAGGGAAGGCAATGAGCAGTTCTTC. This sequence encodes CASSHHRDREGNEQFF.